One sample yielded the 16 T cell receptor beta chains listed below, sequenced in a study of blood T cell repertoires in COVID-19. Sequencing used immunoSEQ multiplex PCR; TCRdb keeps in-frame clones, though not all of them. This sample has roughly 250,000 clones, with more than 75% found just once. The specimen was peripheral blood. These receptors were taken from a woman in her thirties or forties who had recovered from COVID-19.

The rearrangement links TRBV5-1 to TRBJ1-2, with 7 positions matching TRBD1. Trimming cost V 4 bases and J 3 bases; bases outside gene matches: 6. Per germline, CDR1 SGHRS and CDR2 YFSETQ. The length of the CDR3 is 14 residues. This CDR3 reads CASSARTGDYGYTF. Written as DNA, the CDR3 is TGCGCCAGCAGCGCCCGGACAGGAGACTATGGCTACACCTTC.

This clone was counted only a few times. The chain has TRBV19 and TRBJ1-2; 12 nucleotides align to TRBD1. CDR1 LNHDA and CDR2 SQIVND come from the germline V gene (reference sequence). The CDR3 consists of 15 residues. Losses at the gene ends were 7 bases for V and 4 bases for J; bases not matched to a gene: 7. The CDR3 loop is CASTPGQGAGYGYTF. Here the CDR3 DNA reads TGTGCCAGTACCCCGGGACAGGGGGCGGGCTATGGCTACACCTTC.

The CDR3 protein is CASSLGATSVNTGELFF. As DNA, the CDR3 is TGTGCCAGCAGCTTAGGGGCGACTAGCGTGAACACCGGGGAGCTGTTTTTT. V gene TRBV7-2 combines with J gene TRBJ2-2; 8 bases line up with TRBD2. This CDR3 region has 17 residues. From germline, CDR1 is SGHTA and CDR2 FQGNSA. V lost 1 base and J lost 1; bases outside the gene matches: 5.

The rearrangement joins TRBV10-3 to TRBJ1-6; TRBD1 is a possible D gene (5 bases). Germline V lookup: CDR1 ENHRY, CDR2 SYGVKD. The CDR3 is made up of 15 amino acids. V shed 4 bases and J shed 9 bases, with 16 bases lying between them. The CDR3: CAISVAAGSSSPLHF. In DNA form, the CDR3 reads TGTGCCATCAGTGTGGCGGCAGGGTCATCTTCACCCCTCCACTTT.

This rearrangement joins TRBV19 to TRBJ2-1; 10 bases align to TRBD2. This CDR3 has 15 residues. With 3 bases clipped from V and 9 bases from J, the junction kept 8 bases outside the gene matches. Germline loops: CDR1 LNHDA, CDR2 SQIVND (reference sequence). The CDR3 bases are TGTGCCAGTAGTATTTGGTTAGCGGGAGGCGTTGAGCAGTTCTTC. It translates to CASSIWLAGGVEQFF.

V usage is TRBV30 and J usage is TRBJ2-7; 9 positions agree with TRBD1. Germline values: CDR1 GTSNPN, CDR2 SVGIG (reference sequence). V trimming: 4 bases; J trimming: 4 bases; junction bases outside the gene matches: 11. The CDR3 has 15 residues. The CDR3 sequence is CAWTTGTGIPYEQYF. The CDR3 nucleotides read TGTGCCTGGACTACCGGGACAGGGATCCCTTACGAGCAGTACTTC.

This chain links TRBV6-5 with TRBJ1-3; 10 nucleotides match TRBD1. Germline-derived CDR1 and CDR2 are MNHEY and SVGAGI. There are 15 residues in the CDR3. Trimming removed 6 bases from V and 11 bases from J; junction bases left unmatched: 13. The CDR3 DNA reads TGTGCCAGCAGGCAAAGACAGGGGGCGCAGGGCGCCATATATTTT. It specifies CASRQRQGAQGAIYF.

V and J are TRBV29-1 and TRBJ2-5; 7 bases match TRBD2. Germline V gene sequence: CDR1 SQVTM, CDR2 ANQGSEA. V gave up 7 bases and J gave up 5 bases; unmatched junction bases: 7. The CDR3 extends over 12 amino acids. CDR3 loop: CSGVTGGETQYF. The CDR3 bases are TGCAGCGGCGTTACCGGGGGGGAGACCCAGTACTTC.

Comments on this clone: The same CDR3 is also encoded by other DNA sequences in this sample. The V and J genes are TRBV7-2 and TRBJ2-3; D may be TRBD2 (5 bases). CDR3 length equals 14 residues. Germline V gene sequence: CDR1 SGHTA, CDR2 FQGNSA. The V and J ends lost 5 bases and 0 bases respectively, with 9 bases between them. Here the CDR3 reads CASSPPGSTDTQYF. The CDR3 DNA follows: TGTGCCAGCAGCCCCCCGGGGAGCACAGATACGCAGTATTTT.

Here the CDR3 reads CATSGPSGTRGPYGYTF. The CDR3 region has the DNA TGTGCCACCAGTGGCCCCTCCGGGACTAGGGGACCATATGGCTACACCTTC. The genes are TRBV24-1 and TRBJ1-2; maybe TRBD1 (5 bases). This CDR3 has 17 amino acids. The V and J ends lost 5 bases and 5 bases respectively, with 23 bases between them. Germline lookup yields CDR1 KGHDR and CDR2 SFDVKD.

The genes are TRBV2 and TRBJ2-7; TRBD1 aligns across 11 bases. Per germline, CDR1 SNHLY and CDR2 FYNNEI. The CDR3 is 18 amino acids. V lost 10 bases, J lost 4 bases, and 21 bases stayed unmatched. The CDR3 here is CAIPRPGQGGRRPYEQYF. In DNA form, the CDR3 reads TGTGCCATACCTAGACCGGGACAGGGGGGGAGGAGACCTTACGAGCAGTACTTC.

The V and J genes are TRBV6-5 and TRBJ1-6, with 8 bases fitting TRBD1. Trimming cost V 7 bases and J 6 bases; bases outside gene matches: 5. Germline-derived CDR1 and CDR2 are MNHEY and SVGAGI. The CDR3 has 14 amino acids. The CDR3 protein is CASKPTGANSPLHF. The DNA of the CDR3 is TGTGCCAGCAAGCCGACAGGGGCTAATTCACCCCTCCACTTT.

The V and J genes are TRBV19 and TRBJ1-2; 7 bases match TRBD1. The germline gives CDR1 LNHDA, CDR2 SQIVND (reference sequence). The junction had 6 bases not matched to a gene; V was cut back by 10 bases and J by 4 bases. The CDR3 is 12 residues long. CDR3: CATGTASYGYTF. The DNA of the CDR3 is TGTGCCACCGGGACAGCGAGCTATGGCTACACCTTC.

The rearrangement joins TRBV24-1 to TRBJ1-1, with a tentative D call TRBD1 (6 bases). Trimming shortened V by 6 bases and J by 4 bases, and 14 bases separated the two germline ends. This CDR3 region has 14 residues. Germline assignment: CDR1 KGHDR and CDR2 SFDVKD. CDR3 in amino acids: CATSPRGGGTEAFF. For the CDR3, the DNA is TGTGCCACCAGTCCGAGGGGGGGAGGCACTGAAGCTTTCTTT.

With regard to this clone: Compared with germline, one end of the junction differs, possibly owing to a read error. This chain joins TRBV3-1 (or the pseudogene TRBV3-2) and TRBJ2-7, with no clear D. Germline V CDR1 and CDR2: LGHDT, YNNKEL (reference sequence). The CDR3 is 12 residues long. CDR3 protein: CASSHLKGGPTF. DNA for the CDR3: TGTGCCAGCAGCCACCTCAAAGGTGGGCCAACCTTC.

The CDR3 DNA sequence: TGTGCCAGCGCACCGGGACAGGGCTATGGCTACACCTTC. Residues: CASAPGQGYGYTF. The V and J genes are TRBV2 and TRBJ1-2; the match to TRBD1 covers 9 bases. Germline-derived CDR1 and CDR2 are SNHLY and FYNNEI. The CDR3 runs 13 residues. With V trimmed by 8 bases and J by 4 bases, 5 bases remained unmatched.